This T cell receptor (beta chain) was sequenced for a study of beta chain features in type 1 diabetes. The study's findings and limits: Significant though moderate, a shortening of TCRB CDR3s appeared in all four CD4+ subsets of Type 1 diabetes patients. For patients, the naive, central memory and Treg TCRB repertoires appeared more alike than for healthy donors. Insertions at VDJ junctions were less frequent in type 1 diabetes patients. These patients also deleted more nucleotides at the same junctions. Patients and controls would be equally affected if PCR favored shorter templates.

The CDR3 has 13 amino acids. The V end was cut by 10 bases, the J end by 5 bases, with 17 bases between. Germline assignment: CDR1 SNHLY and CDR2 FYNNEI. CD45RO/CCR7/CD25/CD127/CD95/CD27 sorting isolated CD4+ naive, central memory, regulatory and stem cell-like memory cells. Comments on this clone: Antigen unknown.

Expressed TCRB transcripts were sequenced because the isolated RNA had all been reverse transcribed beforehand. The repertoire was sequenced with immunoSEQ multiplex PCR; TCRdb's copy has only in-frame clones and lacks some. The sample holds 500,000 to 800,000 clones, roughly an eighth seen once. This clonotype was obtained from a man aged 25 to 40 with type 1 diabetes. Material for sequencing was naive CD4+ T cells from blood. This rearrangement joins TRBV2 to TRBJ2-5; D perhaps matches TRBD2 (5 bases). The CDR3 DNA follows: TGTGCCACCTCCGCGGGCCCTCGGGAGACCCAGTACTTC. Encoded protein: CATSAGPRETQYF.